Listed here are 17 T cell receptor beta chains from one sample, sequenced in a study of T cells in localized non-small cell lung cancer. Some clones are missing from TCRdb's copy, which holds only in-frame ones; the method was immunoSEQ multiplex PCR. Of over 25,000 clones in the sample, 90% were seen once. The sample consisted of peripheral blood, taken before any cancer treatment. Receptors originate from a woman aged 40 to 75 with stage I lung adenocarcinoma.

The chain links TRBV5-4 to TRBJ2-5; TRBD1 is a possible D gene (6 bases). Trimming cost V 2 bases and J 2 bases, with 10 bases left between them. The CDR3 sequence is 14 residues long. Germline-derived CDR1 and CDR2 are SGHNT and YYREEE (reference sequence). The CDR3 nucleotides are TGTGCCAGCAGCTTTCGGACAGAGCAAGAGACCCAGTACTTC. Protein sequence: CASSFRTEQETQYF.

This sequence joins TRBV6-5 and TRBJ1-1; D remains unclear. CDR1 and CDR2 from the germline V gene are MNHEY and SVGAGI. The CDR3 runs to 16 residues. Trimming took off 2 bases at V and 2 bases at J, with 15 bases between the two ends. The CDR3 here is CASSYGSLRPNTEAFF. CDR3 in DNA: TGTGCCAGCAGTTACGGCAGCCTTCGTCCAAACACTGAAGCTTTCTTT.

The rearrangement joins TRBV19 to TRBJ1-1, with D perhaps matching TRBD1 (6 bases). The CDR3 runs to 13 residues. With 2 bases removed from V and 6 bases from J, the gap between germline ends came to 10 bases. Germline V gene sequence: CDR1 LNHDA, CDR2 SQIVND (reference sequence). The CDR3 nucleotides are TGTGCCAGTAGTATACAGGGGAAGGCTGAAGCTTTCTTT. It specifies CASSIQGKAEAFF.

The J gene is TRBJ1-1, the V gene TRBV18; D possibly corresponds to TRBD1 (5 bases). The length of the CDR3 is 14 residues. Germline V lookup: CDR1 KGHSH, CDR2 LQKENI. Deletions cut 0 bases from V and 8 bases from J, with 13 bases between. The CDR3: CASSPPGQVLEAFF. The CDR3, as DNA: TGTGCCAGCTCACCACCGGGGCAGGTATTAGAAGCTTTCTTT.

V usage is TRBV19 and J usage is TRBJ1-5; D is unclear. The CDR3 has 16 residues. Germline CDR1 and CDR2: LNHDA and SQIVND (reference sequence). Trimming shortened V by 1 base and J by 2 bases, and 12 bases separated the two germline ends. The CDR3 DNA follows: TGTGCCAGTAGTATAGGGTCGGGTTTGGGCAATCAGCCCCAGCATTTT. It specifies CASSIGSGLGNQPQHF.

The genes are TRBV29-1 and TRBJ2-7, with D perhaps TRBD2 (6 bases). CDR3 size: 14 residues. The ends were cut back, 3 bases at V and 6 bases at J, with 18 bases in the middle. Germline assignment: CDR1 SQVTM and CDR2 ANQGSEA. The CDR3 loop is CSVDARGTSAEQYF. Written as DNA, the CDR3 is TGCAGCGTTGACGCCCGCGGGACTTCGGCCGAGCAGTACTTC.

The chain employs TRBV5-1 and TRBJ2-3; D might be TRBD2 (6 bases). Germline V lookup: CDR1 SGHRS, CDR2 YFSETQ. Trimming cost V 0 bases and J 1 base, with 9 bases left between them. The CDR3 contains 15 residues. CDR3 sequence (DNA): TGCGCCAGCAGCTTGGTGGCTAGCGGCACAGATACGCAGTATTTT. Its protein product is CASSLVASGTDTQYF.

The chain combines TRBV5-6 with TRBJ2-7; D unclear. The CDR3 totals 13 residues. V shed 1 base and J shed 3 bases, with 8 bases lying between them. Germline CDR1 reads SGHDT; CDR2 reads YYEEEE. The DNA of the CDR3 is TGTGCCAGCAGCTTGAATAGGAACTACGAGCAGTACTTC. This codes for CASSLNRNYEQYF. Full variable domain (outside the CDR3, taken from reference TRBV5-6 and TRBJ2-7): DAGVTQSPTHLIKTRGQQVTLRCSPKSGHDTVSWYQQALGQGPQFIFQYYEEEERQRGNFPDRFSGHQFPNYSSELNVNALLLGDSALYLCASSLNRNYEQYFGPGTRLTVT.

The genes are TRBV11-2 and TRBJ2-1, with 8 positions matching TRBD2. The germline gives CDR1 SGHAT, CDR2 FQNNGV. V shed 1 base, J shed 7 bases, and the junction held 3 bases outside the gene matches. This CDR3 contains 14 residues. CDR3 region: CASSLAGLANEQFF. The CDR3 DNA reads TGTGCCAGCAGCTTAGCTGGACTAGCTAATGAGCAGTTCTTC.

The chain has TRBV5-4 and TRBJ2-1; D may be TRBD1 (6 bases). The germline V gene has CDR1 SGHNT and CDR2 YYREEE (reference sequence). The CDR3 covers 11 residues. The V and J ends lost 5 bases and 7 bases respectively, with 7 bases between them. The CDR3 DNA reads TGTGCCAGCAGAGGGGGAAATGAGCAGTTCTTC. Amino acids: CASRGGNEQFF.

This clone showed up just once. The gene calls are TRBV5-6 and TRBJ1-6, with 10 bases that match TRBD1. Germline V lookup: CDR1 SGHDT, CDR2 YYEEEE. The CDR3 extends over 15 amino acids. The trim removed 4 bases at V and 10 bases at J, leaving 8 bases unmatched. The CDR3 loop is CASSGDRGRRSPLHF. In DNA, the CDR3 is TGTGCCAGCAGCGGAGACAGGGGGCGCAGATCACCCCTCCACTTT.

V is TRBV18 and J is TRBJ2-7; 10 bases map to TRBD1. The CDR3 consists of 15 residues. Germline trimming cut 5 bases from V and 3 bases from J; bases unmatched to any gene: 7. Germline-derived CDR1 and CDR2 are KGHSH and LQKENI. For the CDR3, the DNA is TGTGCCAGCTCATCCCCGGGACAGGGGTTCTACGAGCAGTACTTC. Amino acids: CASSSPGQGFYEQYF.

This clone appeared once. This chain joins TRBV12-5 and TRBJ2-2, with a weak D call TRBD1 (6 bases). This CDR3 has 18 amino acids. Germline CDR1 LGHNT, CDR2 FRNRAP. With 3 bases removed from V and 1 base from J, the gap between germline ends came to 18 bases. The CDR3 loop is CASGFPLTGRQNTGELFF. Written as DNA, the CDR3 is TGTGCTAGTGGTTTTCCACTTACAGGGAGACAGAACACCGGGGAGCTGTTTTTT.

This clone was recorded a few times. Other DNA sequences in this specimen translate into the identical CDR3. Written as DNA, the CDR3 is TGTGCCAGCAGTCTTCCCGGGACAGACTACGAGCAGTACTTC. This encodes CASSLPGTDYEQYF. J is TRBJ2-7 and V is TRBV28; 7 bases line up with TRBD1. The V segment lost 5 bases and the J segment 3 bases; nucleotides outside the gene matches: 7. The CDR3 consists of 14 residues. The germline V gene encodes CDR1 MDHEN and CDR2 SYDVKM. The full variable domain, in which reference TRBV28 and TRBJ2-7 provide the parts outside the CDR3, is DVKVTQSSRYLVKRTGEKVFLECVQDMDHENMFWYRQDPGLGLRLIYFSYDVKMKEKGDIPEGYSVSREKKERFSLILESASTNQTSMYLCASSLPGTDYEQYFGPGTRLTVT.

The gene calls are TRBV7-2 and TRBJ1-2; no clear D gene. Germline V gene lookup returns CDR1 SGHTA and CDR2 FQGNSA. This CDR3 is 11 amino acids long. Trimming removed 2 bases from V and 2 bases from J, with 0 bases in between. The CDR3 DNA sequence: TGTGCCAGCAGCTTAAACTATGGCTACACCTTC. Protein sequence: CASSLNYGYTF.

This clone was seen once. The chain has TRBV19 and TRBJ1-4; 7 bases fit TRBD1. This CDR3 contains 12 residues. Germline V CDR1 and CDR2: LNHDA, SQIVND (reference sequence). The junction had 7 bases not matched to a gene; V was cut back by 7 bases and J by 11 bases. CDR3 sequence reads: CASIGVGGKLFF. The CDR3 DNA reads as TGTGCCAGTATCGGGGTAGGGGGCAAACTGTTTTTT.

The gene calls are TRBV2 and TRBJ1-2; the match to TRBD1 covers 10 bases. This CDR3 has 13 residues. Germline assignment: CDR1 SNHLY and CDR2 FYNNEI. V gave up 6 bases and J gave up 7 bases; unmatched junction bases: 5. Here the CDR3 reads CASRARTGGGYTF. CDR3 sequence (DNA): TGTGCCAGCAGAGCCCGGACAGGGGGTGGCTACACCTTC.